The rows below give T cell receptor beta chains drawn from one sample of a study of T cell responses to AZD1222 COVID-19 vaccine. The data were produced by immunoSEQ multiplex PCR, yet TCRdb's version contains in-frame clones alone and is incomplete. The data hold over 110,000 clones, with roughly 92% observed a single time. The source material was peripheral blood, sampled on day 0 of AZD1222 vaccination. The receptors were sampled from an adult in good health. The CDR3 runs from the conserved cysteine through the conserved F or W. A D gene is named only where the DNA matches it firmly. Rows give clone size only sometimes, using once, few, many, or a class for an expanded clone.

J	size	D	V	DNA	CDR3
TRBJ1-4	-	-	TRBV18	TGTGCCAGCTCAGCCGTCGGTGAAAAACTGTTTTTT	CASSAVGEKLFF
TRBJ2-1	-	TRBD2	TRBV7-9	TGTGCCAGCAGCCGCACTAACCCCGGACTAGCGGGAAATTACAATGAGCAGTTCTTC	CASSRTNPGLAGNYNEQFF
TRBJ2-2	-	-	TRBV4-1	TGCGCCAGCAGCCAAACGGGCCAAACGGGGACCGGGGAGCTGTTTTTT	CASSQTGQTGTGELFF
TRBJ2-1	-	TRBD2	TRBV2	TGTGCCAGCCGTTATGGGACTAGCGGGAGAATTGAGCAGTTCTTC	CASRYGTSGRIEQFF
TRBJ1-1	once	TRBD1	TRBV5-1	TGCGCCAGCAGTAGGGACAGGGGTTGGGGCCCGGGCAGTGAAGCTTTCTTT	CASSRDRGWGPGSEAFF
TRBJ1-1	-	-	TRBV6-5	TGTGCCAGCAGTTTGTACAGGGACACTGAAGCTTTCTTT	CASSLYRDTEAFF
TRBJ2-3	-	-	TRBV27	TGTGCCAGCAGTTTATACGGACGGAGCACAGATACGCAGTATTTT	CASSLYGRSTDTQYF
TRBJ1-4	-	-	TRBV19	TGTGCCAGTAGTAGGGGCCGGAGTGAAAAACTGTTTTTT	CASSRGRSEKLFF
TRBJ2-6	-	TRBD2	TRBV30	TGTGCCTGGTTGAAGCGGGGGCTCTCTGGGGCCAACGTCCTGACTTTC	CAWLKRGLSGANVLTF
TRBJ2-1	-	-	TRBV10-3	TGTGCCATCACCCCGACAGGCAATGAGCAGTTCTTC	CAITPTGNEQFF
TRBJ1-2	once	-	TRBV6-5	TGTGCCAGCAGTCCCGTGTCAGGGGCCTATGGCTACACCTTC	CASSPVSGAYGYTF
TRBJ2-7	once	TRBD1	TRBV18	TGTGCCAGCTCAGACACCGGGACAGGGCGGTACGAGCAGTACTTC	CASSDTGTGRYEQYF
TRBJ2-7	-	-	TRBV12-3/TRBV12-4	TGTGCCAGCAGTTTAGCAGGGAAGAACGAGCAGTACTTC	CASSLAGKNEQYF
TRBJ1-1	-	-	TRBV2	TGTGCCAGCAGGGGCGCGTCGGCTTTCTTT	CASRGASAFF
TRBJ1-6	-	-	TRBV27	TGTGCCAGCCGGGACTTTAGGAGCTCCTATAATTCACCCCTCCACTTT	CASRDFRSSYNSPLHF
TRBJ2-3	-	-	TRBV4-1	TGCGCCAGCAGCCAAGCAGTGGCGGGCCTCACAGATACGCAGTATTTT	CASSQAVAGLTDTQYF
TRBJ2-1	-	TRBD2	TRBV27	TGTGCCAGCAGTTCCGGGGGGAGCTCCTACAATGAGCAGTTCTTC	CASSSGGSSYNEQFF
TRBJ1-6	-	-	TRBV20-1	TGCAGTGCTAGAGACAGTCGATCCCTCCACTTT	CSARDSRSLHF
TRBJ1-1	-	TRBD1	TRBV5-1	TGCGCCAGCAGCCCCCGGGGACAGGGAGGTATGAACACTGAAGCTTTCTTT	CASSPRGQGGMNTEAFF
TRBJ1-4	-	-	TRBV5-1	TGCGCCAGCAGCTTACAGACCTCAACTAATGAAAAACTGTTTTTT	CASSLQTSTNEKLFF
TRBJ2-2	-	TRBD1	TRBV6-5	TGTGCCAGCAGTCCACAGGGGGCCGGGGAGCTGTTTTTT	CASSPQGAGELFF
TRBJ1-1	-	-	TRBV12-1	TGTGCCAGCAGCGATGGACGTCCGGCTTTCTTT	CASSDGRPAFF
TRBJ2-1	-	-	TRBV10-3	TGTGCCATCAGTGAGTACAGGGAAGGGAGCGGGAAAATATTACACAATGAGCAGTTCTTC	CAISEYREGSGKILHNEQFF